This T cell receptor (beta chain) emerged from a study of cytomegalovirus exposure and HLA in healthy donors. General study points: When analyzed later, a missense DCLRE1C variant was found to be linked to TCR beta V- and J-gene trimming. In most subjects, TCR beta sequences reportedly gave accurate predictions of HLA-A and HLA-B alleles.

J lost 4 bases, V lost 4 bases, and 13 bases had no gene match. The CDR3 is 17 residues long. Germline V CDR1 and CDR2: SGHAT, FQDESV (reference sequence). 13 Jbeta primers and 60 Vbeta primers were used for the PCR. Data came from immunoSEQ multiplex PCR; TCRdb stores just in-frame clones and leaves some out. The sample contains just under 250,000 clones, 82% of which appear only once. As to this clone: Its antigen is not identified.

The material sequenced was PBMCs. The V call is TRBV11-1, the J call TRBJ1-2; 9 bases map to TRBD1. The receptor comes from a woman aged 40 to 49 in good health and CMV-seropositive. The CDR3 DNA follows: TGTGCCAGCAGCTCCGGACAGGGGCGCCGTGGGAGCTATGGCTACACCTTC. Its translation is CASSSGQGRRGSYGYTF.